This T cell receptor beta chain was obtained from a study of T cells in Graves' hyperthyroidism and ophthalmopathy. Looking at the study overall: Sampling of peripheral blood happened at initial diagnosis, prior to any treatment.

Germline V gives CDR1 SEHNR, CDR2 FQNEAQ (reference sequence). Trimming removed 5 bases at V and 0 bases at J, with 14 bases between. The CDR3 consists of 16 residues. Study observations and caveats: Ophthalmopathy, as predicted by the model, came a median about seven months after the prediction.

Regions amplified from RNA transcripts were the TCR beta CDR3 regions. First-round RT-PCR targeting the TCR CDR3 was performed with the HTBI primer set. Via MiXCR, TCRdb re-called the multiplex PCR reads, giving one row per CDR3 protein. The table shows 700,000 or so distinct CDR3 sequences, with roughly 15% occurring only once. Diagnosing involved the use of clinical symptoms, serum thyroxine and TRAb, thyroid ultrasound and orbital computed tomography. This clonotype was counted between two and nine times. Its target is unknown. Material: blood. The receptor was isolated from a woman between 50 and 59 years old with Graves' ophthalmopathy. The rearrangement uses TRBV7-9 and TRBJ1-3; D ambiguous. For the CDR3, the DNA is TGTGCCAGCAGCCACAATTCCGGTAGCTCTGGAAACACCATATATTTT. This codes for CASSHNSGSSGNTIYF.